The 13 T cell receptor beta chains below come from one sample, sequenced in a study of spatial heterogeneity in lung cancer. TCRdb ran MiXCR on the 5' RACE reads and lists one entry per CDR3 protein. The sample yields 20,000 to 30,000 distinct CDR3 sequences, around 10% seen once. Time point denoted: blood at routine non-recurrence follow-up after resection. The sequencing used PBMCs, collected at follow-up. These TCRs come from a male donor with early-stage non-small cell lung cancer.

In its sample, this clonotype was seen many times. The chain carries TRBV5-1 and TRBJ2-4; 7 bases line up with TRBD1. J gave up 4 bases and V 7 bases, and 11 bases lay outside the gene matches. Germline assignment: CDR1 SGHRS and CDR2 YFSETQ. The CDR3 loop spans 15 amino acids. The CDR3 coding sequence is TGCGCCAGCCGCATTACTCCGGGACAGAAAAACATTCAGTACTTC. Encoded protein: CASRITPGQKNIQYF.

The chain joins TRBV29-1 to TRBJ2-2; 7 bases are a match to TRBD2. CDR1 is SQVTM and CDR2 is ANQGSEA in the germline V gene. Trimming cost V 4 bases and J 0 bases; bases outside gene matches: 8. The CDR3 has 16 residues. CDR3 region: CSVGSGEGANTGELFF. The CDR3 DNA sequence: TGCAGCGTTGGATCCGGGGAGGGTGCGAACACCGGGGAGCTGTTTTTT.

This clonotype was seen more than once but under ten times. V and J are TRBV4-2 and TRBJ2-3; 9 bases agree with TRBD2. CDR1 LGHNA and CDR2 YNFKEQ come from the germline V gene. This CDR3 is 17 amino acids long. Trimming took 4 bases from V and 4 from J; bases not matched to a gene: 12. CDR3 sequence: CASSLQALSGGADTQYF. CDR3 bases: TGTGCCAGCAGCCTCCAGGCTCTTAGCGGGGGTGCAGATACGCAGTATTTT.

This clonotype was counted a few times. The chain employs TRBV9 and TRBJ1-6; the D gene is possibly TRBD1 (6 bases). Trimming pared 0 bases from V and 10 bases from J, leaving 8 bases between. Germline CDR1 SGDLS, CDR2 YYNGEE. This CDR3 is built from 13 residues. Here the CDR3 reads CASSVDGGSPLHF. The CDR3 DNA follows: TGTGCCAGCAGCGTAGACGGGGGCTCACCCCTCCACTTT.

In this sample, this clonotype turned up many times. The chain is built from TRBV6-2 or TRBV6-3 and TRBJ1-1, with D unresolved. Trimming left V 2 bases short and J 2 bases short, with 6 bases between. The CDR3 runs to 13 residues. Germline values: CDR1 MNHEY, CDR2 SVGEGT. In nucleotides, the CDR3 is TGTGCCAGCAGTTACACCAGTAACACTGAAGCTTTCTTT. Its translation is CASSYTSNTEAFF.

The V and J genes are TRBV7-7 and TRBJ2-2, with D perhaps given as TRBD1 or TRBD2 (5 bases each). V was clipped by 4 bases and J by 1 base, with 16 bases between them. Germline CDR1 and CDR2: SSHAT and FNYEAQ (reference sequence). The CDR3 is 17 amino acids. Here the CDR3 DNA reads TGTGCCAGCAGCTCCTTGTCGGGGACGGAGAACACCGGGGAGCTGTTTTTT. Translating gives CASSSLSGTENTGELFF.

In this sample, this clonotype turned up many times. The rearrangement uses TRBV7-2 and TRBJ2-1; D gene ambiguous. CDR3 length: 11 amino acids. Trimming removed 1 base at V and 10 bases at J, with 5 bases between. The V gene's germline CDR1 is SGHTA and CDR2 FQGNSA. CDR3 loop: CASSLETEQFF. The DNA of the CDR3 is TGTGCCAGCAGCTTAGAGACAGAGCAGTTCTTC.

This clonotype was counted many times. The rearrangement uses TRBV5-1 and TRBJ2-2, with 11 positions matching TRBD1. The length of the CDR3 is 15 residues. The J segment lost 6 bases and the V segment lost 4 bases, leaving 5 bases of the junction unmatched. CDR1 SGHRS and CDR2 YFSETQ come from the germline V gene. CDR3 in DNA: TGCGCCAGCAGCCTGGGACAGGGGGTCGCCGGGGAGCTGTTTTTT. Amino acids: CASSLGQGVAGELFF.

Only a few counts were recorded for this clonotype. The chain combines TRBV20-1 with TRBJ2-7; no clear D gene. Trimming took off 6 bases at V and 0 bases at J, with 12 bases between the two ends. Germline CDR1 is DFQATT and CDR2 is SNEGSKA (reference sequence). The CDR3 spans 13 residues. CDR3 sequence reads: CSALFGSSYEQYF. The CDR3 coding sequence is TGCAGTGCGCTCTTCGGCAGCTCCTACGAGCAGTACTTC.

CDR3 amino acids: CASSPQGWGDYNEQFF. The DNA of the CDR3 is TGTGCCAGCAGCCCACAGGGCTGGGGAGACTACAATGAGCAGTTCTTC. The rearrangement links TRBV7-9 to TRBJ2-1; tentatively, D is TRBD1 (6 bases). Germline V gene sequence: CDR1 SEHNR, CDR2 FQNEAQ (reference sequence). This CDR3 is built from 16 residues. With 5 bases removed from V and 3 bases from J, the gap between germline ends came to 17 bases.

The chain recombines TRBV28 with TRBJ2-7, with D unresolved. V was clipped by 6 bases and J by 6 bases, with 9 bases between them. Germline CDR1 and CDR2: MDHEN and SYDVKM. CDR3 length: 11 amino acids. The CDR3 sequence: CASRAWGEQYF. The CDR3 DNA sequence: TGTGCCAGCAGGGCCTGGGGCGAGCAGTACTTC.

This chain uses TRBV19 with TRBJ2-1, with D perhaps TRBD2 (5 bases). Germline V gene sequence: CDR1 LNHDA, CDR2 SQIVND (reference sequence). There are 15 residues in the CDR3. V gave up 4 bases and J gave up 0 bases, with 10 bases separating them. In DNA form, the CDR3 reads TGTGCCAGTAGTACGGGATCCAGCTCCTACAATGAGCAGTTCTTC. Its translation: CASSTGSSSYNEQFF.

V and J are TRBV4-2 and TRBJ1-1; D ambiguous. The CDR3 spans 15 residues. V was trimmed by 0 bases and J by 4 bases, leaving 12 bases between them. Germline CDR1 LGHNA, CDR2 YNFKEQ. The CDR3 DNA reads TGTGCCAGCAGCCAAGACGGGTTAAGGAGCACTGAAGCTTTCTTT. Translating it yields CASSQDGLRSTEAFF.